This is a list of T cell receptor beta chains from one sample in a study of blood T cells in healthy people across ages. TCRdb independently ran MiXCR on the 5' RACE reads; one entry per CDR3 protein. Of over a million distinct CDR3 sequences listed, 40% to 50% were seen once; the top ten hold 7.9%. What was sequenced was blood. The origin of the receptors is a woman aged 18-29 years in good health. The CDR3 runs from the conserved cysteine through the conserved F or W. A D gene is named only where the DNA matches it firmly. Size values are once, few and many counts, or a class for expanded clones, and some rows have none.

clone_size: few
d_call: NA
j_call: TRBJ1-2
v_call: TRBV27
cdr3_aa: CASSLSEYYGYTF
cdr3_nt: TGTGCCAGCAGTTTATCAGAGTACTATGGCTACACCTTC

clone_size: NA
d_call: NA
j_call: TRBJ1-1
v_call: TRBV24-1
cdr3_aa: CATRTTRTGNTEAFF
cdr3_nt: TGTGCCACCAGAACCACTAGGACGGGGAACACTGAAGCTTTCTTT

clone_size: NA
d_call: TRBD2
j_call: TRBJ2-1
v_call: TRBV6-5
cdr3_aa: CATRRRTSGEQFF
cdr3_nt: TGTGCCACCAGGAGGAGGACTAGCGGTGAGCAGTTCTTC

clone_size: few
d_call: NA
j_call: TRBJ2-4
v_call: TRBV18
cdr3_aa: CASSPVVTAGAKNIQYF
cdr3_nt: TGTGCCAGCTCACCCGTGGTCACTGCTGGAGCCAAAAACATTCAGTACTTC

clone_size: NA
d_call: TRBD2
j_call: TRBJ2-5
v_call: TRBV3-1
cdr3_aa: CASSNQAGPQETQYF
cdr3_nt: TGTGCCAGCAGCAACCAAGCGGGACCACAAGAGACCCAGTACTTC

clone_size: few
d_call: TRBD1
j_call: TRBJ1-2
v_call: TRBV7-2
cdr3_aa: CASSFVYLTGGWNGYTF
cdr3_nt: TGTGCCAGCAGCTTTGTGTATTTGACAGGGGGCTGGAATGGCTACACCTTC

clone_size: NA
d_call: NA
j_call: TRBJ1-4
v_call: TRBV6-2/TRBV6-3
cdr3_aa: CASSSDRNEKLFF
cdr3_nt: TGTGCCAGCAGTTCAGACAGGAATGAAAAACTGTTTTTT

clone_size: NA
d_call: TRBD2
j_call: TRBJ2-3
v_call: TRBV10-3
cdr3_aa: CAISAVRLAGVEYTQYF
cdr3_nt: TGTGCCATCAGTGCGGTCAGACTAGCGGGAGTAGAGTATACGCAGTATTTT

clone_size: few
d_call: TRBD2
j_call: TRBJ2-5
v_call: TRBV7-2
cdr3_aa: CASSLSPLGASGRETQYF
cdr3_nt: TGTGCCAGCAGCTTATCCCCACTCGGAGCTAGCGGGAGAGAGACCCAGTACTTC

clone_size: NA
d_call: TRBD1
j_call: TRBJ2-5
v_call: TRBV27
cdr3_aa: CASSPGTGPQYF
cdr3_nt: TGTGCCAGCAGTCCCGGGACAGGGCCGCAGTACTTC

clone_size: NA
d_call: TRBD2
j_call: TRBJ2-5
v_call: TRBV6-2/TRBV6-3
cdr3_aa: CASSYPAGGLYEQYF
cdr3_nt: TGTGCCAGCAGTTACCCAGCGGGGGGGCTCTATGAGCAGTACTTC

clone_size: NA
d_call: TRBD2
j_call: TRBJ2-3
v_call: TRBV12-3/TRBV12-4
cdr3_aa: CASSLTSAYTTDTQYF
cdr3_nt: TGTGCCAGCAGTTTAACTAGCGCCTATACCACAGATACGCAGTATTTT

clone_size: NA
d_call: NA
j_call: TRBJ1-1
v_call: TRBV29-1
cdr3_aa: CSVGNGGSTEAFF
cdr3_nt: TGCAGCGTTGGTAATGGGGGTTCCACTGAAGCTTTCTTT

clone_size: few
d_call: NA
j_call: TRBJ1-1
v_call: TRBV20-1
cdr3_aa: CSARDLPTGATEAFF
cdr3_nt: TGCAGTGCTAGAGATCTACCGACAGGCGCCACTGAAGCTTTCTTT